A selection of T cell receptor beta chains follows, all from one sample in a study of control samples from healthy donors and cancer patients. Assay: immunoSEQ multiplex PCR; the TCRdb copy retains only in-frame clones and omits some. The repertoire holds about 160,000 clones, with 92% as singletons. Sequencing was performed on blood. The receptors stem from a woman in her thirties in good health. The CDR3 runs from the conserved cysteine through the conserved F or W. The order of the fields is D gene, V gene, J gene, clone size, CDR3 length, CDR3 DNA, CDR3 protein. D genes are given only for firm matches. Some rows mark clone size as missing; the rest say once, few, many or name a class of expanded clone.

d_call: TRBD1
v_call: TRBV7-9
j_call: TRBJ1-4
clone_size: once
cdr3_length: 17
cdr3_nt: TGTGCCAGCGGAGAGGACAGGGGTTTTGCAACTAATGAAAAACTGTTTTTT
cdr3_aa: CASGEDRGFATNEKLFF

d_call: TRBD1
v_call: TRBV6-5
j_call: TRBJ2-5
clone_size: -
cdr3_length: 14
cdr3_nt: TGTGCCAGCAGTTACTCGACAGGGGGTGAGACCCAGTACTTC
cdr3_aa: CASSYSTGGETQYF

d_call: -
v_call: TRBV30
j_call: TRBJ1-5
clone_size: -
cdr3_length: 12
cdr3_nt: TGTGCCTGGAGTGTACTCGGGCAGCCCCAGCATTTT
cdr3_aa: CAWSVLGQPQHF

d_call: -
v_call: TRBV29-1
j_call: TRBJ2-7
clone_size: -
cdr3_length: 13
cdr3_nt: TGCAGCGTTTTGCTAAATCCCTCCTACGAGCAGTACTTC
cdr3_aa: CSVLLNPSYEQYF

d_call: TRBD1
v_call: TRBV5-1
j_call: TRBJ2-5
clone_size: -
cdr3_length: 14
cdr3_nt: TGCGCCAGCAGCTTGGCCCCGGGACAGGAGACCCAGTACTTC
cdr3_aa: CASSLAPGQETQYF

d_call: -
v_call: TRBV6-2/TRBV6-3
j_call: TRBJ1-1
clone_size: once
cdr3_length: 14
cdr3_nt: TGTGCCAGCAGTTACCGTCCGGGGGCCACTGAAGCTTTCTTT
cdr3_aa: CASSYRPGATEAFF

d_call: TRBD2
v_call: TRBV28
j_call: TRBJ2-7
clone_size: -
cdr3_length: 14
cdr3_nt: TGTGCCAGCAGCCTAGCGGGAGTGTCCTACGAGCAGTACTTC
cdr3_aa: CASSLAGVSYEQYF

d_call: -
v_call: TRBV6-5
j_call: TRBJ2-7
clone_size: -
cdr3_length: 15
cdr3_nt: TGTGCCAGCAGTTACTATGCAGGGGCTTCTTACGAGCAGTACTTC
cdr3_aa: CASSYYAGASYEQYF

d_call: -
v_call: TRBV5-1
j_call: TRBJ2-5
clone_size: -
cdr3_length: 14
cdr3_nt: TGCGCCAGCAGCTTCCAACAGGGCGGGGAGACCCAGTACTTC
cdr3_aa: CASSFQQGGETQYF

d_call: TRBD1
v_call: TRBV7-9
j_call: TRBJ1-1
clone_size: -
cdr3_length: 17
cdr3_nt: TGTGCCAGCAGCCAGAGTAGGGACAGATCACGTCGAACTGAAGCTTTCTTT
cdr3_aa: CASSQSRDRSRRTEAFF

d_call: TRBD2
v_call: TRBV4-1
j_call: TRBJ2-7
clone_size: once
cdr3_length: 16
cdr3_nt: TGCGCCAGCAGCCAAGTTGCCAGCGGGAGAGTCTACGAGCAGTACTTC
cdr3_aa: CASSQVASGRVYEQYF

d_call: -
v_call: TRBV29-1
j_call: TRBJ1-2
clone_size: -
cdr3_length: 12
cdr3_nt: TGCAGCGTTGAAGATAGGGGTTGGGGCTACACCTTC
cdr3_aa: CSVEDRGWGYTF

d_call: -
v_call: TRBV7-9
j_call: TRBJ1-6
clone_size: -
cdr3_length: 13
cdr3_nt: TGTGCCAGCAGCCAATCACAGGGCCCACCCCTCCACTTT
cdr3_aa: CASSQSQGPPLHF

d_call: TRBD1
v_call: TRBV29-1
j_call: TRBJ2-5
clone_size: -
cdr3_length: 13
cdr3_nt: TGCAGCTCGGGACAGGGGGCCGGGGGGACCCAGTACTTC
cdr3_aa: CSSGQGAGGTQYF

d_call: -
v_call: TRBV19
j_call: TRBJ2-7
clone_size: once
cdr3_length: 14
cdr3_nt: TGTGCCAGTAGAGTCACGGACGGATCCTACGAGCAGTACTTC
cdr3_aa: CASRVTDGSYEQYF

d_call: -
v_call: TRBV10-2
j_call: TRBJ1-1
clone_size: -
cdr3_length: 17
cdr3_nt: TGCGCCAGCAGTGAGTCCGGGCGGGGGCCAATGAACACTGAAGCTTTCTTT
cdr3_aa: CASSESGRGPMNTEAFF

d_call: -
v_call: TRBV19
j_call: TRBJ1-2
clone_size: -
cdr3_length: 11
cdr3_nt: TGTGCCAGTACCTTGGGACGGATCGCTCTCTTC
cdr3_aa: CASTLGRIALF

d_call: -
v_call: TRBV9
j_call: TRBJ2-6
clone_size: -
cdr3_length: 13
cdr3_nt: TGTGCCAGCAGCGTAGGAGGGGCCAACGTCCTGACTTTC
cdr3_aa: CASSVGGANVLTF

d_call: -
v_call: TRBV11-2
j_call: TRBJ2-2
clone_size: -
cdr3_length: 13
cdr3_nt: TGTGCCAGCAGCGTCCCCGGCACCGGGGAGCTGTTTTTT
cdr3_aa: CASSVPGTGELFF

d_call: TRBD1
v_call: TRBV12-3/TRBV12-4
j_call: TRBJ2-5
clone_size: -
cdr3_length: 12
cdr3_nt: TGTGCCAGCAGAGGACAGGGAGAGACCCAGTACTTC
cdr3_aa: CASRGQGETQYF

d_call: -
v_call: TRBV10-3
j_call: TRBJ2-7
clone_size: -
cdr3_length: 16
cdr3_nt: TGTGCCATCAGTGAGAGTTTGGAGGGTGCGACCTACGAGCAGTACTTC
cdr3_aa: CAISESLEGATYEQYF

d_call: -
v_call: TRBV9
j_call: TRBJ1-1
clone_size: -
cdr3_length: 12
cdr3_nt: TGTGCCAGCAGCTCCGGGAACACTGAAGCTTTCTTT
cdr3_aa: CASSSGNTEAFF

d_call: TRBD1
v_call: TRBV9
j_call: TRBJ2-7
clone_size: -
cdr3_length: 14
cdr3_nt: TGTGCCAGCAGCGCGACAGGGGGGGCTTACGAGCAGTACTTC
cdr3_aa: CASSATGGAYEQYF

d_call: TRBD2
v_call: TRBV27
j_call: TRBJ2-7
clone_size: once
cdr3_length: 16
cdr3_nt: TGTGCCAGCAGTCCAACCGGGACTAGCGGACTACGCGGGCAGTACTTC
cdr3_aa: CASSPTGTSGLRGQYF

d_call: TRBD1
v_call: TRBV24-1
j_call: TRBJ2-1
clone_size: once
cdr3_length: 15
cdr3_nt: TGTGCCACCAGTGATGTAAGACAGGGATACAATGAGCAGTTCTTC
cdr3_aa: CATSDVRQGYNEQFF

d_call: TRBD2
v_call: TRBV4-1
j_call: TRBJ2-7
clone_size: -
cdr3_length: 16
cdr3_nt: TGCGCCAGCAGCCAAGCGGGACTAGCCGGGCAGTGGGAGCAGTACTTC
cdr3_aa: CASSQAGLAGQWEQYF

d_call: -
v_call: TRBV6-6
j_call: TRBJ1-5
clone_size: -
cdr3_length: 13
cdr3_nt: TGTGCCAGCAGTGTGATTGGAGGACAGCCCCAGCATTTT
cdr3_aa: CASSVIGGQPQHF

d_call: TRBD2
v_call: TRBV12-3/TRBV12-4
j_call: TRBJ2-7
clone_size: -
cdr3_length: 13
cdr3_nt: TGTGCCAGCAGCCCGCGGGAGGCTAGGCAGCAGTACTTC
cdr3_aa: CASSPREARQQYF

d_call: -
v_call: TRBV13
j_call: TRBJ2-7
clone_size: once
cdr3_length: 14
cdr3_nt: TGTGCCAGCAGCCCTAACACTAGGTCCAACGAGCAGTACTTC
cdr3_aa: CASSPNTRSNEQYF

d_call: -
v_call: TRBV19
j_call: TRBJ1-1
clone_size: -
cdr3_length: 14
cdr3_nt: TGTGCCAGTGGGAGGGTCGAGGTGAACACTGAAGCTTTCTTT
cdr3_aa: CASGRVEVNTEAFF

d_call: -
v_call: TRBV10-3
j_call: TRBJ2-4
clone_size: -
cdr3_length: 15
cdr3_nt: TGTGCCATCAGTGACGAAGATAACTTAGGGAACATTCAGTACTTC
cdr3_aa: CAISDEDNLGNIQYF

d_call: -
v_call: TRBV3-1/TRBV3-2
j_call: TRBJ1-4
clone_size: -
cdr3_length: 19
cdr3_nt: TGTGCCAGCAGCCAAGATCGGGGGTACCGTGGGGCAACTAATGAAAAACTGTTTTTT
cdr3_aa: CASSQDRGYRGATNEKLFF

d_call: -
v_call: TRBV5-1
j_call: TRBJ1-6
clone_size: -
cdr3_length: 19
cdr3_nt: TGCGCCAGCAGCCCCCGGGTCTCTCCAGGGCGAGGGGACAATTCACCCCTCCACTTT
cdr3_aa: CASSPRVSPGRGDNSPLHF

d_call: TRBD1
v_call: TRBV19
j_call: TRBJ2-7
clone_size: -
cdr3_length: 14
cdr3_nt: TGTGCCAGTAGCGGGACAGCCGCTCGGGACGAGCAGTACTTC
cdr3_aa: CASSGTAARDEQYF

d_call: TRBD2
v_call: TRBV19
j_call: TRBJ2-1
clone_size: -
cdr3_length: 16
cdr3_nt: TGTGCCAGTAGTATCACGGGAGCGGGGTCCTACAATGAGCAGTTCTTC
cdr3_aa: CASSITGAGSYNEQFF

d_call: -
v_call: TRBV18
j_call: TRBJ1-5
clone_size: -
cdr3_length: 14
cdr3_nt: TGTGCCAGCTCACCCGGGGGGCAAATTCAGCCCCAGCATTTT
cdr3_aa: CASSPGGQIQPQHF

d_call: -
v_call: TRBV5-1
j_call: TRBJ2-5
clone_size: -
cdr3_length: 13
cdr3_nt: TGCGCCAGCAGCCCCACTAGTCCCGGGACCCAGTACTTC
cdr3_aa: CASSPTSPGTQYF